This T cell receptor (beta chain) was recorded in a study of blood T cell repertoires in COVID-19. As processed by the authors: Amplification from reference gene primers served as the basis for estimated nucleated cell counts. TCRdb keeps only in-frame clones here, not all; method: immunoSEQ multiplex PCR. The DNA gave D and trimming, while V, J and clone size come from that table. The table has around 70,000 clones, around three quarters seen once. In this sample, this clone turned up once. The sequenced sample was peripheral blood. The TCR originated in a human donor in a cohort sampled during active COVID-19.

The CDR3 DNA sequence: TGTGCCAGCAGGACACAAGAGACCCAGTACTTC. It specifies CASRTQETQYF. The chain carries TRBV6-5 and TRBJ2-5; unclear D gene. This CDR3 has 11 residues. The V end was cut by 6 bases, the J end by 2 bases, with 4 bases between. Looked up from germline, CDR1 is MNHEY and CDR2 is SVGAGI.